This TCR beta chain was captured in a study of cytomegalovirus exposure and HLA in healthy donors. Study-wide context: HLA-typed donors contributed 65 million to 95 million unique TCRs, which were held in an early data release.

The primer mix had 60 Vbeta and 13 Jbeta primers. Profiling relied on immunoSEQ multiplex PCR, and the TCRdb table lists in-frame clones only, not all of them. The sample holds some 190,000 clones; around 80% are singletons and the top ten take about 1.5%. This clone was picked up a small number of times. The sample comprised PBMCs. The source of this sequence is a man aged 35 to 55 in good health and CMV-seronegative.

CDR3 DNA: TGTGCCAGCCAGGGCGGACAGGCCCTTGGCGAGCAGTACTTC. It yields the protein CASQGGQALGEQYF. V is TRBV9 and J is TRBJ2-7; 7 nucleotides agree with TRBD1. The CDR3 sequence is 14 residues long. V was pared by 7 bases and J by 6 bases, with 13 bases of the junction left unmatched. Germline V gene sequence: CDR1 SGDLS, CDR2 YYNGEE.